This entry features one T cell receptor (beta chain) sequence. Its antigen is unidentified. A universal primer site and UMIs were added as TCR cDNA was made by 5'RACE template switching. Each CDR3 protein gets one entry after TCRdb re-called the 5' RACE reads with MiXCR. The sample has 300,000 or so distinct CDR3 sequences; 10% to 15% are singletons. The data stem from a study of T cells after yellow fever vaccination. This CDR3 is built from 17 residues. Germline CDR1 is SGHRS and CDR2 is YFSETQ. Trimming removed 0 bases from V and 2 bases from J; junction bases left unmatched: 6. Whole-study findings and limits: Most clones from primary vaccination resurfaced after the booster (96% CD4, 88% CD8).

The chain uses TRBV5-1 and TRBJ2-2; TRBD2 matches 8 bases. The TCR comes from a man aged 25-40 years who received the YFV17D yellow fever vaccine. Sequencing used CD4+ T cells sorted from PBMCs, obtained 45 days after the yellow fever booster vaccination. The CDR3 sequence: CASSLALSGVNTGELFF. The CDR3, as DNA: TGCGCCAGCAGCTTGGCGCTTAGCGGGGTAAACACCGGGGAGCTGTTTTTT.